The source of this TCR beta chain is a study of blood T cell repertoires in COVID-19. Germline V lookup: CDR1 SGHTA, CDR2 FQGNSA. CDR3 length: 15 amino acids. The trim removed 5 bases at V and 3 bases at J, leaving 9 bases unmatched. Authors' analysis steps: Nucleated cell number was recorded as an estimate derived from reference gene primer amplification. Profiling relied on immunoSEQ multiplex PCR, and the TCRdb table lists in-frame clones only, not all of them. V and J calls and clone size come straight from that table; D and trimming were deduced from the DNA. This table has over 120,000 clones, around 87% appearing once.

The TCR was taken from a man between 50 and 59 years old who had recovered from COVID-19. The sequenced sample was peripheral blood. The chain links TRBV7-2 to TRBJ2-7; 8 nucleotides line up with TRBD2. CDR3 protein: CASSAVIAGSYEQYF. CDR3 DNA: TGTGCCAGCAGCGCGGTAATAGCGGGGAGCTACGAGCAGTACTTC.